This record concerns one T cell receptor (beta chain) sequence. Its target antigen remains unknown. Per-base quality was not reported, and no clone a single base away is much larger than it. CDR1 and CDR2, looked up from the germline V gene (reference sequence), are DFQATT and SNEGSKA. The cysteine opens and the phenylalanine closes a CDR3 of 14 amino acids. Left in the record is the CDR3 DNA by itself, 42 bases read in frame from the first base. These data originate in a study of blood T cells in healthy people across ages (dated by TCRdb to the mid-2010s). At the level of the whole study: In model experiments, roughly one uniquely barcoded TCR beta cDNA molecule per two T cells was captured by template switching. Two additional independent replicas of 1 million unique cDNA reads from the same blood draw were analyzed for two donors (one aged 18 to 30 and one aged 80 or older). The donors were divided into four age groups: young (average around 17 years), middle-aged (around 41), aged (approximately 62) and long-lived (around 87). Donors of different ages were randomly distributed across sequencing lanes to avoid experimental bias. To track age-related changes in TCR beta repertoire diversity, the study relied on deep sequencing normalized with unique cDNA molecular identifiers. Study-level results and caveats: Observed TCR beta diversity correlated strongly with the percentage of naive T cells measured by flow cytometry. Estimates of total diversity based on one million sequenced T cells were regarded as lower bounds and as underestimates. Because profiling used bulk unsorted PBMCs, naive and antigen-experienced compartments could not be compared conclusively. As age increased, observed TCR beta diversity per million T cells dropped in a roughly linear way, and a significant reduction was already evident by age 40. Compared with the aged group, more naive CD4+ T cells, fewer expanded clones and increased TCR diversity were shown by the long-lived group, suggesting age selection. Donor CMV infection status was unknown, potentially confounding age-related changes in expanded clonotypes.

The library was produced with 5' RACE. The sequencer listed for this sample is Illumina HiSeq 2500. A second PCR of roughly 7 to 11 cycles was performed with a sample-barcoded 5' primer and a J-beta primer mix. Each TCR beta cDNA molecule received a unique molecular identifier from a template-switch 5' adaptor carrying 12 random nucleotides. Each sample yielded at least 2.5 million CDR3-containing paired-end reads. The Mint cDNA synthesis kit, primed by a TRBC-specific oligonucleotide, was used to synthesize first-strand cDNA from all RNA. All cDNA was treated with uracil-DNA glycosylase and then went through a first 18-cycle PCR with the universal primers M1SS and BC2_uni_R. Per the authors' processing: For normalization, 1 million high-quality reads were randomly selected from each sample, with every read carrying a distinct molecular identifier. Reads sharing molecular identifiers were discarded rather than binned into consensus sequences. MiTCR, with a Q25 quality threshold and the strictest error-elimination algorithm, was used for CDR3 identification, clonotype clustering and error correction. A nonparametric unseen species model using Euler transformation provided a lower-bound estimate of total TCR beta diversity. Clones were called with MiXCR by TCRdb after fastp trimmed the public reads at Q25, and only in-frame beta chains were retained. Rows with a matching CDR3 protein are joined into one entry that keeps the most common DNA and genes. TCRdb assigned the V and J calls; the authors' analysis was not used. Recorded for this sample are around 750,000 distinct CDR3 sequences; 50% to 65% of them occurred a single time. The biggest ten clones account for approximately 40% of the sample.

The approximately 41 donors, aged roughly 6 to 100 years, were systemically healthy Caucasian individuals from Russia. About 9.6 milliliters of peripheral blood were collected from each donor into EDTA-treated Vacutainer tubes. Ficoll-Paque density-gradient centrifugation was used to isolate PBMCs, with at least 7 million per sample. Trizol reagent was used to extract total RNA from the PBMCs, yielding at least 6 micrograms per sample. For every donor, an aliquot of PBMCs went through flow cytometry to measure the percentages of naive CD45RAhigh/CD27high T cells. Recombination linked TRBV20-1 to TRBJ1-1, with TRBD1 identical over 7 junction bases. This clonotype was obtained from a man older than 75 in good health. The sequenced sample was blood. CDR3 loop: CSRTDRPSNTEAFF. Read as DNA, the sequence is TGCAGCCGGACGGACAGGCCATCGAACACTGAAGCTTTCTTT.